Each of the 22 T cell receptor beta chains below was sequenced from the same sample in a study of OX40 agonist ivuxolimab in advanced cancers. The table came from immunoSEQ multiplex PCR; TCRdb's copy has only in-frame clones and leaves some out. The table shows more than 100,000 clones, with around nine tenths occurring only once. Source: CD4+ or CD8+ T cells sorted from blood, taken in a trial of the OX40 agonist ivuxolimab. The receptors originated from an adult with an advanced solid tumor such as melanoma, head and neck, liver or kidney cancer.

The chain links TRBV5-1 to TRBJ2-5; a weak D match, TRBD1 (5 bases). The CDR3 loop spans 15 amino acids. The ends were cut back, 0 bases at V and 3 bases at J, with 12 bases in the middle. The germline V gene encodes CDR1 SGHRS and CDR2 YFSETQ. CDR3 in amino acids: CASSLETGPKETQYF. Here the CDR3 DNA reads TGCGCCAGCAGCTTGGAAACAGGACCTAAAGAGACCCAGTACTTC.

The chain employs TRBV6-1 and TRBJ1-2, with D possibly matching TRBD1 (5 bases). This CDR3 comprises 12 residues. Trimming stripped 2 bases from V and 8 bases from J, with 9 bases between. Germline CDR1 MNHNS, CDR2 SASEGT. The DNA of the CDR3 is TGTGCCAGCAGTGAACAGGGTAGGGGCTACACCTTC. As protein: CASSEQGRGYTF.

This chain uses TRBV7-2 with TRBJ1-1, with a possible D match to TRBD1 (5 bases). Trimming removed 1 base from V and 11 bases from J, with 14 bases in between. The CDR3 runs 13 residues. Germline V CDR1 and CDR2: SGHTA, FQGNSA. In DNA form, the CDR3 reads TGTGCCAGCAGCTTAGAAAGGGGCCCCCACGCTTTCTTT. Amino acids: CASSLERGPHAFF. The entire variable domain, with the rest obtained from reference TRBV7-2 and TRBJ1-1, is as follows: GAGVSQSPSNKVTEKGKDVELRCDPISGHTALYWYRQSLGQGLEFLIYFQGNSAPDKSGLPSDRFSAERTGGSVSTLTIQRTQQEDSAVYLCASSLERGPHAFFGQGTRLTVV.

In this sample, this clone turned up once. This rearrangement joins TRBV5-1 to TRBJ2-7, with a tentative D call TRBD2 (6 bases). V was shortened by 6 bases and J by 3 bases, with 19 bases between the two germline ends. Germline V gene data show CDR1 as SGHRS and CDR2 as YFSETQ. The CDR3 sequence is 15 residues long. CDR3 sequence reads: CASTGNGGRDYEQYF. The CDR3 DNA reads as TGCGCCAGCACGGGTAATGGAGGGAGAGACTACGAGCAGTACTTC.

The chain joins TRBV28 to TRBJ2-7, with TRBD1 matching 7 bases. V trimming: 8 bases; J trimming: 1 base; junction bases outside the gene matches: 8. This CDR3 has 14 amino acids. Germline-derived CDR1 and CDR2 are MDHEN and SYDVKM. The CDR3 here is CASHGTVVSYEQYF. The DNA for the CDR3 is TGTGCCAGCCACGGGACAGTTGTATCCTACGAGCAGTACTTC.

This rearrangement joins TRBV28 to TRBJ2-7, with TRBD2 matching over 10 bases. The junction had 15 bases not matched to a gene; V was cut back by 6 bases and J by 4 bases. CDR1 MDHEN and CDR2 SYDVKM come from the germline V gene. CDR3 length: 17 amino acids. CDR3 sequence: CASRLDILAGDGYEQYF. The DNA of the CDR3 is TGTGCCAGCAGGCTCGACATCCTAGCGGGAGATGGGTACGAGCAGTACTTC.

This rearrangement joins TRBV10-3 to TRBJ2-3; D might be TRBD1 (5 bases). CDR3 size: 14 residues. V lost 4 bases and J 2 bases, leaving 10 bases between the germline ends. The germline CDR1 and CDR2 sequences are ENHRY and SYGVKD. The CDR3 reads CAISVTGNTDTQYF. Written as DNA, the CDR3 is TGTGCCATCAGTGTCACAGGTAACACAGATACGCAGTATTTT.

This clone was seen a few times. CDR3 in DNA: TGTGCCAGCAGCCCGACCGGGACTAGCGGGAACAATGAGCAGTTCTTC. Its protein is CASSPTGTSGNNEQFF. The chain employs TRBV9 and TRBJ2-1, with 13 bases lining up with TRBD2. This CDR3 region has 16 residues. Per the germline V gene, CDR1 is SGDLS and CDR2 is YYNGEE. The V segment lost 4 bases and the J segment 5 bases; nucleotides outside the gene matches: 6.

This chain links TRBV19 with TRBJ2-1, with D uncertain. This CDR3 spans 13 amino acids. The germline V gene encodes CDR1 LNHDA and CDR2 SQIVND (reference sequence). Trimming shortened V by 3 bases and J by 6 bases, and 9 bases separated the two germline ends. CDR3 region: CASSMDWANEQFF. The CDR3 nucleotides are TGTGCCAGTAGTATGGATTGGGCCAATGAGCAGTTCTTC. Together with reference TRBV19 and TRBJ2-1, the CDR3 gives the full variable domain: DGGITQSPKYLFRKEGQNVTLSCEQNLNHDAMYWYRQDPGQGLRLIYYSQIVNDFQKGDIAEGYSVSREKKESFPLTVTSAQKNPTAFYLCASSMDWANEQFFGPGTRLTVL.

The chain recombines TRBV30 with TRBJ1-5, with 8 bases fitting TRBD1. V was pared by 2 bases and J by 7 bases, with 4 bases of the junction left unmatched. Germline-derived CDR1 and CDR2 are GTSNPN and SVGIG (reference sequence). This CDR3 has 13 residues. CDR3 nucleotide sequence: TGTGCCTGGAGTATACAGGGGGGGCAGCCCCAGCATTTT. Protein product: CAWSIQGGQPQHF.

This rearrangement joins TRBV7-6 to TRBJ1-6; 10 bases match TRBD1. After removal of 5 bases from V and 7 bases from J, the junction contained 5 bases not matched to a gene. This CDR3 has 15 residues. Looked up from germline, CDR1 is SGHVS and CDR2 is FNYEAQ. The CDR3 spells CASSQGTGANSPLHF. CDR3 sequence (DNA): TGTGCCAGCAGCCAAGGGACAGGGGCGAATTCACCCCTCCACTTT.

This chain joins TRBV5-6 and TRBJ2-3; tentatively, D is TRBD2 (6 bases). The CDR3 runs to 15 residues. Per germline, CDR1 SGHDT and CDR2 YYEEEE. Trimming pared 4 bases from V and 0 bases from J, leaving 12 bases between. The CDR3 DNA follows: TGTGCCAGCAGCCGGCGGGGACTGAGCACAGATACGCAGTATTTT. Protein sequence: CASSRRGLSTDTQYF.

The chain couples TRBV30 to TRBJ2-1; 9 bases match TRBD1. This CDR3 has 15 residues. The V and J ends lost 1 base and 1 base, in that order; junction bases with no gene match: 2. Looked up from germline, CDR1 is GTSNPN and CDR2 is SVGIG (reference sequence). The CDR3: CAWSEQGASYNEQFF. The DNA for the CDR3 is TGTGCCTGGAGTGAACAGGGGGCATCCTACAATGAGCAGTTCTTC.

The rearrangement links TRBV11-2 to TRBJ1-1; D gene uncertain. The CDR3 spans 15 residues. Germline CDR1 is SGHAT and CDR2 is FQNNGV. Trimming stripped 2 bases from V and 1 base from J, with 11 bases between. The DNA of the CDR3 is TGTGCCAGCAGCTTACTCACGAGTGCGAACACTGAAGCTTTCTTT. This translates into CASSLLTSANTEAFF.

This chain links TRBV18 with TRBJ2-7; D ambiguous. The germline V gene encodes CDR1 KGHSH and CDR2 LQKENI. The CDR3 extends over 11 amino acids. V dropped 6 bases and J dropped 7 bases, with 10 bases sitting between them. The chain's CDR3 is CASSTKDEQYF. CDR3 nucleotide sequence: TGTGCCAGCTCCACGAAGGATGAGCAGTACTTC.

The chain employs TRBV18 and TRBJ2-1; D is unclear. Germline CDR1 reads KGHSH; CDR2 reads LQKENI. V was pared by 3 bases and J by 6 bases, with 6 bases between. The CDR3 is made up of 12 amino acids. The CDR3 protein is CASSPLRNEQFF. The CDR3 DNA reads TGTGCCAGCTCACCCCTCCGCAATGAGCAGTTCTTC.

This chain connects TRBV10-1 to TRBJ1-4; D gene uncertain. The CDR3 has 14 residues. Germline loops: CDR1 WNHNN, CDR2 SYGVQD (reference sequence). V lost 3 bases, J lost 0 bases, and 5 bases lay in between. For the CDR3, the DNA is TGCGCCAGCAGTGAAGGATCAACTAATGAAAAACTGTTTTTT. Translated, it gives CASSEGSTNEKLFF.

This clone was seen a single time. This same CDR3 is encoded by further DNA sequences in the sample. Here the CDR3 reads CATSRPGGPGYEQYF. The DNA for the CDR3 is TGTGCCACCAGCAGACCGGGCGGGCCGGGGTACGAGCAGTACTTC. The V and J genes are TRBV15 and TRBJ2-7; D is possibly TRBD2 (5 bases). CDR1 and CDR2 (germline): LNHNV, YYDKDF (reference sequence). This CDR3 contains 15 residues. Trimming cost V 2 bases and J 4 bases, with 15 bases left between them.

The chain links TRBV27 to TRBJ2-7; 7 bases line up with TRBD2. CDR3 length: 14 residues. Trimming cost V 4 bases and J 4 bases; bases outside gene matches: 7. Germline loops: CDR1 MNHEY, CDR2 SMNVEV (reference sequence). CDR3 in DNA: TGTGCCAGCAGTTCGGGGGGTCCGTGGTACGAGCAGTACTTC. This gives the protein CASSSGGPWYEQYF.

This CDR3 is CASSLGSGTSTDTQYF. The CDR3 nucleotides read TGTGCCAGCAGCTTAGGTAGCGGGACGAGCACAGATACGCAGTATTTT. The chain has TRBV7-9 and TRBJ2-3; TRBD2 matches 8 bases. The J segment lost 0 bases and the V segment lost 1 base, leaving 3 bases of the junction unmatched. This CDR3 region has 16 residues. CDR1 SEHNR and CDR2 FQNEAQ come from the germline V gene (reference sequence).

The chain employs TRBV4-1 and TRBJ2-5; TRBD2 matches 8 bases. V lost 2 bases and J lost 2; bases outside the gene matches: 4. The CDR3 is 15 residues long. Germline V gene lookup returns CDR1 MGHRA and CDR2 YSYEKL. CDR3 in DNA: TGCGCCAGCAGCCAACTGGGACTAGATCAAGAGACCCAGTACTTC. Translated: CASSQLGLDQETQYF.

This rearrangement joins TRBV28 to TRBJ1-1; D is ambiguous. V was clipped by 7 bases and J by 5 bases, with 14 bases between them. The CDR3 consists of 13 residues. The V gene's germline CDR1 is MDHEN and CDR2 SYDVKM. CDR3 sequence (DNA): TGTGCCAGCACTCCCCTGGTCGGGACTGAAGCTTTCTTT. This translates into CASTPLVGTEAFF.